This T cell receptor (beta chain) was sequenced during a study of blood T cell repertoires in COVID-19. Study details: The cDNA or gDNA used as material had been derived from T cells, B-cell-depleted T cells, or PBMCs.

Participants came from under 30 US areas, aged about 18 to 95 years. Participant-reported clinical history was the basis for cohort assignment. Resolution of symptoms, clearance, or two negative PCRs was present in recovered Cohort 3 donors. The germline V gene has CDR1 SGHRS and CDR2 YFSETQ. Trimming pared 2 bases from V and 5 bases from J, leaving 11 bases between. The CDR3 has 15 amino acids. The protocol was immunoSEQ multiplex PCR, while the TCRdb copy is restricted to in-frame clones and leaves out a portion. This sample has some 460,000 clones; about 90% occur once, and the top ten carry 0.7%. The TCR sequence derives from a woman younger than 30 who had recovered from COVID-19. Sequencing input: PBMCs or T cells enriched from blood (not recorded which). The chain is built from TRBV5-1 and TRBJ1-6; D possibly corresponds to TRBD1 (6 bases). CDR3 in DNA: TGCGCCAGCAGCTTCGGGACATCGAATAATTCACCCCTCCACTTT. Its protein product is CASSFGTSNNSPLHF.